One sample yielded the 7 T cell receptor beta chains listed below, sequenced in a study of T cell changes during pregnancy in multiple sclerosis. The assay was immunoSEQ multiplex PCR, and TCRdb's table has in-frame clones only and misses some. The profile shows some 96,000 clones, over 80% of them singletons. Sequenced here: peripheral blood, sampled after pregnancy. The source is a female donor with multiple sclerosis, enrolled in a pregnancy study.

This sequence joins TRBV28 and TRBJ1-1; TRBD1 agrees at 7 bases. Germline V gene data show CDR1 as MDHEN and CDR2 as SYDVKM. The junction had 4 bases not matched to a gene; V was cut back by 5 bases and J by 1 base. The CDR3 consists of 14 residues. CDR3 protein: CASSAYRGNTEAFF. CDR3 coding DNA: TGTGCCAGCAGTGCCTACAGGGGGAACACTGAAGCTTTCTTT.

V gene TRBV23-1 combines with J gene TRBJ1-5; TRBD1 matches 9 bases. TRBV23-1 counts as an open reading frame of uncertain function. J was trimmed by 5 bases and V by 1 base; bases with no gene match: 9. This CDR3 is 17 amino acids long. The CDR3 protein is CASSQFPLGQGDQPQHF. The DNA of the CDR3 is TGCGCCAGCAGTCAATTTCCCCTGGGACAGGGCGATCAGCCCCAGCATTTT.

The chain links TRBV7-8 to TRBJ1-5, with D tentatively TRBD1 (5 bases). Trimming stripped 4 bases from V and 0 bases from J, with 16 bases between. Germline CDR1 SGHVS, CDR2 FQNEAQ. The CDR3 extends over 17 amino acids. CDR3: CASSSLSGADSNQPQHF. The CDR3 coding sequence is TGTGCCAGCAGCTCTTTATCTGGGGCGGATAGCAATCAGCCCCAGCATTTT.

V is TRBV7-2 and J is TRBJ2-5; TRBD1 matches at 8 bases. Germline trimming cut 5 bases from V and 4 bases from J; bases unmatched to any gene: 12. The CDR3 totals 16 residues. The germline CDR1 and CDR2 sequences are SGHTA and FQGNSA. CDR3 in amino acids: CASSLGPQGARETQYF. DNA of the CDR3: TGTGCCAGCAGCCTCGGGCCCCAGGGGGCTCGAGAGACCCAGTACTTC.

The rearrangement joins TRBV30 to TRBJ2-1; tentatively, D is TRBD1 (5 bases). V dropped 4 bases and J dropped 8 bases, with 27 bases sitting between them. There are 17 residues in the CDR3. Looked up from germline, CDR1 is GTSNPN and CDR2 is SVGIG (reference sequence). This chain's CDR3 is CAWNIGMGLEIMDEQFF. CDR3 sequence (DNA): TGTGCCTGGAACATCGGCATGGGGCTAGAAATTATGGATGAGCAGTTCTTC.

J is TRBJ2-3 and V is TRBV5-1, with 10 bases fitting TRBD2. Per the germline V gene, CDR1 is SGHRS and CDR2 is YFSETQ. V dropped 7 bases and J dropped 4; count of bases not matched to a gene: 9. This CDR3 is built from 15 residues. The chain's CDR3 is CASRPASGGADTQYF. In DNA, the CDR3 is TGCGCCAGCCGGCCAGCTAGCGGGGGAGCAGATACGCAGTATTTT.

The genes are TRBV7-2 and TRBJ2-1; 13 nucleotides line up with TRBD2. In germline, CDR1 is SGHTA, CDR2 FQGNSA. CDR3 length equals 16 residues. Trimming cost V 3 bases and J 5 bases; bases outside gene matches: 4. In DNA, the CDR3 is TGTGCCAGCAGCTTGGGACTAGCGGGACCTGACAATGAGCAGTTCTTC. Translation gives CASSLGLAGPDNEQFF.